This is a list of T cell receptor beta chains from one sample in a study of T cell responses to AZD1222 COVID-19 vaccine. This table comes from immunoSEQ multiplex PCR, and its TCRdb copy is limited to in-frame clones, with some not included. The data show tens of thousands of clones, 80% to 95% seen once. Sequenced material: peripheral blood, taken 28 days after the second AZD1222 dose. The receptors were sampled from an adult who received the AZD1222 COVID-19 vaccine. Both conserved end residues are part of each CDR3. D genes are given only for firm matches. Clone size is given for some rows only: seen once, a few or many times, or a class if the clone is expanded.

V: TRBV2
size: -
D: TRBD1
J: TRBJ2-5
CDR3: CASSGDRGLETQYF
DNA: TGTGCCAGCAGTGGCGACAGGGGGCTCGAGACCCAGTACTTC

V: TRBV29-1
size: -
D: -
J: TRBJ2-3
CDR3: CSVGQPPREDTQYF
DNA: TGCAGCGTTGGACAGCCACCCAGAGAGGATACGCAGTATTTT

V: TRBV28
size: -
D: -
J: TRBJ1-2
CDR3: CASSLTALYGYTF
DNA: TGTGCCAGCAGCCTGACAGCTCTCTATGGCTACACCTTC

V: TRBV28
size: -
D: -
J: TRBJ1-4
CDR3: CASSRQGQGREEKLFF
DNA: TGTGCCAGCAGCCGGCAGGGGCAGGGTAGGGAGGAAAAACTGTTTTTT

V: TRBV19
size: -
D: -
J: TRBJ2-3
CDR3: CASTADGDTQYF
DNA: TGTGCCAGTACCGCGGACGGAGATACGCAGTATTTT

V: TRBV18
size: -
D: TRBD2
J: TRBJ2-1
CDR3: CASSPWTSGVNEQFF
DNA: TGTGCCAGCTCACCCTGGACTAGCGGGGTTAATGAGCAGTTCTTC

V: TRBV10-3
size: -
D: -
J: TRBJ2-7
CDR3: CAISGGVRGTDREQYF
DNA: TGTGCCATCAGTGGGGGGGTGCGGGGTACCGATAGGGAGCAGTACTTC

V: TRBV11-1
size: -
D: TRBD1
J: TRBJ2-7
CDR3: CASRATGEQPEQYF
DNA: TGTGCCAGCAGGGCGACAGGGGAACAACCGGAGCAGTACTTC

V: TRBV28
size: -
D: TRBD1
J: TRBJ2-7
CDR3: CASNLGQGSEQYF
DNA: TGTGCCAGCAACTTGGGACAGGGGAGCGAGCAGTACTTC

V: TRBV10-2
size: -
D: TRBD2
J: TRBJ2-1
CDR3: CASSESRTSDGNEQFF
DNA: TGCGCCAGCAGTGAGTCTCGGACTAGCGACGGCAATGAGCAGTTCTTC

V: TRBV7-2
size: -
D: TRBD2
J: TRBJ2-7
CDR3: CASSLRGLAGGEQYF
DNA: TGTGCCAGCAGCTTACGAGGACTAGCGGGAGGCGAGCAGTACTTC

V: TRBV7-3
size: -
D: TRBD2
J: TRBJ2-1
CDR3: CASSLNGFSGSRNEQFF
DNA: TGTGCCAGCAGCTTAAACGGGTTTAGCGGGAGTCGGAATGAGCAGTTCTTC

V: TRBV28
size: -
D: TRBD1
J: TRBJ2-4
CDR3: CASSAPINRGNIQYF
DNA: TGTGCCAGCAGCGCCCCAATAAACAGGGGAAACATTCAGTACTTC

V: TRBV6-6
size: -
D: TRBD2
J: TRBJ2-7
CDR3: CASSPGLADIYEQYF
DNA: TGTGCCAGCAGTCCAGGACTAGCGGATATATACGAGCAGTACTTC

V: TRBV12-3/TRBV12-4
size: -
D: -
J: TRBJ1-3
CDR3: CASPPRSGNTIYF
DNA: TGTGCCAGCCCCCCTCGGTCTGGAAACACCATATATTTT

V: TRBV27
size: -
D: -
J: TRBJ1-1
CDR3: CASSSYEGSEAFF
DNA: TGTGCCAGCAGTTCCTACGAGGGGTCTGAAGCTTTCTTT

V: TRBV15
size: once
D: -
J: TRBJ1-5
CDR3: CATSYTRVGQPQHF
DNA: TGTGCCACCAGCTACACCCGGGTAGGACAGCCCCAGCATTTT

V: TRBV4-2
size: -
D: -
J: TRBJ2-3
CDR3: CASSQRGGTDTQYF
DNA: TGTGCCAGCAGCCAACGAGGGGGGACAGATACGCAGTATTTT

V: TRBV5-6
size: -
D: TRBD1
J: TRBJ1-4
CDR3: CASSRPGQRRNEKLFF
DNA: TGTGCCAGCAGCCGTCCGGGACAGCGACGTAATGAAAAACTGTTTTTT

V: TRBV29-1
size: -
D: -
J: TRBJ1-2
CDR3: CSVVTAGIYSGYTF
DNA: TGCAGCGTTGTTACGGCAGGGATTTACAGTGGCTACACCTTC

V: TRBV6-5
size: -
D: -
J: TRBJ1-2
CDR3: CASRRTGTDYGYTF
DNA: TGTGCCAGCAGGCGCACCGGGACGGACTATGGCTACACCTTC

V: TRBV7-9
size: once
D: -
J: TRBJ1-6
CDR3: CASSYSLTGGFNSPLHF
DNA: TGTGCCAGCAGCTACTCCCTGACGGGGGGTTTTAATTCACCCCTCCACTTT

V: TRBV6-2/TRBV6-3
size: -
D: -
J: TRBJ1-5
CDR3: CASSYMGYNQPQHF
DNA: TGTGCCAGCAGTTACATGGGGTACAATCAGCCCCAGCATTTT

V: TRBV13
size: -
D: TRBD2
J: TRBJ2-1
CDR3: CASRGLAGASEQFF
DNA: TGTGCCAGCAGGGGACTAGCGGGAGCAAGCGAGCAGTTCTTC

V: TRBV6-5
size: -
D: TRBD1
J: TRBJ1-2
CDR3: CASSYGTGLGYTF
DNA: TGTGCCAGCAGTTACGGGACAGGGCTTGGCTACACCTTC

V: TRBV6-2/TRBV6-3
size: -
D: -
J: TRBJ1-2
CDR3: CASSFLSSYTF
DNA: TGTGCCAGCAGTTTCCTCTCCAGCTACACCTTC

V: TRBV6-1
size: -
D: -
J: TRBJ1-3
CDR3: CASSEGIEGSGNTIYF
DNA: TGTGCCAGCAGTGAAGGTATCGAGGGTTCTGGAAACACCATATATTTT

V: TRBV18
size: -
D: -
J: TRBJ2-7
CDR3: CASSPSTGSYEQYF
DNA: TGTGCCAGCTCACCTTCTACAGGGTCTTACGAGCAGTACTTC

V: TRBV30
size: -
D: -
J: TRBJ1-3
CDR3: CAWSTGTGNTIYF
DNA: TGTGCCTGGAGCACCGGGACAGGAAACACCATATATTTT

V: TRBV12-3/TRBV12-4
size: once
D: TRBD1
J: TRBJ1-2
CDR3: CASTITGGGYTF
DNA: TGTGCCAGCACTATTACAGGGGGAGGCTACACCTTC

V: TRBV10-3
size: -
D: -
J: TRBJ1-5
CDR3: CAISDVLLGGPQHF
DNA: TGTGCCATCAGTGACGTCCTGCTCGGCGGGCCCCAGCATTTT